This T cell receptor beta chain emerged from a study of T cells after yellow fever vaccination. A process of 5'RACE template switching, which added a universal primer site and UMIs, was used to make TCR cDNA. MiXCR was run by TCRdb on the 5' RACE reads, yielding one entry per CDR3 protein. The sample carries roughly 350,000 distinct CDR3 sequences, 4.1% recorded once. Unmatched junction bases numbered 11, after V lost 5 bases and J lost 2 bases. The CDR3 has 17 amino acids. Germline assignment: CDR1 SGHAT and CDR2 FQNNGV. In regard to this clonotype: The antigen is not known.

Study-level results: Peaking faster, on day 5 versus 15, the secondary response was nonetheless weaker. Detected again after the booster were most primary-vaccination clones, at nearly 97% CD4 and 80% to 90% CD8. Abundant clonotypes from the bulk population could contaminate FACS-sorted repertoires.

The TCR was taken from a man younger than 30 who received the YFV17D yellow fever vaccine. The sample here was PBMCs, taken 5 days after the yellow fever booster vaccination. The rearrangement joins TRBV11-2 to TRBJ2-7; 11 positions agree with TRBD2. This CDR3 is CASSLMASGGPTYEQYF. The CDR3 nucleotides read TGTGCCAGCAGCCTAATGGCTAGCGGGGGGCCTACCTACGAGCAGTACTTC.